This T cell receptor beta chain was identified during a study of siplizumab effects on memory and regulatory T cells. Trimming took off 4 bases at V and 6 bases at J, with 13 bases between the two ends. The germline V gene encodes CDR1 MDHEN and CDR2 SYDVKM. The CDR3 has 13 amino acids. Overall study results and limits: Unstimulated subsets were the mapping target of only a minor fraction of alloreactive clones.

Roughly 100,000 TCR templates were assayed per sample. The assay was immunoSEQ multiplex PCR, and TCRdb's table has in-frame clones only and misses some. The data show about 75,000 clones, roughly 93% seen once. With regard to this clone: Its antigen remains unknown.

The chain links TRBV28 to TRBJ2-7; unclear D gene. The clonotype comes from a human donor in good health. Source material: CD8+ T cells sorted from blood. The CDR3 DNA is TGTGCCAGCAGTTACTTACATTCGCCCGAGCAGTACTTC. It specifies CASSYLHSPEQYF.